The table lists the clone carrying this T cell receptor beta chain with a few counts. The sample is drawn from a study of blood T cell repertoires in COVID-19. Study information: Sources were T cells, B-cell-depleted T cells, or PBMCs; the material itself was cDNA or gDNA.

V lost 3 bases and J 5 bases, leaving 16 bases between the germline ends. Germline CDR1 SEHNR, CDR2 FQNEAQ (reference sequence). The CDR3 runs to 15 residues. In the authors' workflow: Amplification from reference gene primers served as the basis for estimated nucleated cell counts. Sequenced by immunoSEQ multiplex PCR; TCRdb stores in-frame clones only, minus some. D and trimming were read from the DNA, whereas the V and J calls and clone size are those reported in that table. Among 350,000 or so clones listed, around 89% were seen once. Sequencing was carried out using peripheral blood. The V and J genes are TRBV7-9 and TRBJ1-2; D unresolved. The TCR originated in a man between 18 and 35 years old with active or convalescent COVID-19. CDR3 amino acids: CASSFVQARWYGYTF. The DNA for the CDR3 is TGTGCCAGCAGCTTCGTTCAGGCCCGTTGGTATGGCTACACCTTC.